This TCR beta chain was documented in a study of PD-1 blockade in classical Hodgkin lymphoma. Study-level findings and limits: Baseline diversity resembling that of newly diagnosed patients was seen in complete responders. The study reported lower baseline TCR diversity in newly diagnosed patients than in healthy donors. While CD8+ TCR diversity did not rise significantly by C4D1, CD4+ TCR diversity did.

The table came from immunoSEQ multiplex PCR; TCRdb's copy has only in-frame clones and leaves some out. This sample has about 44,000 clones, with 66% found just once. Comment on this clone: Its matching antigen is unknown.

Germline V gene sequence: CDR1 SEHNR, CDR2 FQNEAQ (reference sequence). This CDR3 contains 14 residues. V shed 3 bases and J 0 bases; nucleotides not matched to a gene: 2. Noted time point: cycle 4 day 1 (C4D1), after 6 weeks of nivolumab. In every patient, relapse followed autologous stem cell transplantation, while exposure to brentuximab vedotin differed. The sequence was collected from a human donor with classical Hodgkin lymphoma. Sequenced here: peripheral blood mononuclear cells (PBMCs), sampled before the fourth cycle of nivolumab. The chain employs TRBV7-9 and TRBJ2-7; 7 positions agree with TRBD2. CDR3 coding DNA: TGTGCCAGCAGCTTCCCGGGGGGCTCCTACGAGCAGTACTTC. Protein sequence: CASSFPGGSYEQYF.